The clone carrying this T cell receptor (beta chain) was counted a few times. This sample was included in a study of PD-1 blockade in classical Hodgkin lymphoma. All trial patients relapsed after autologous stem cell transplantation. Assay: immunoSEQ multiplex PCR; the TCRdb copy retains only in-frame clones and omits some. The data hold several thousand clones, with roughly four fifths observed a single time. The J segment lost 2 bases and the V segment lost 4 bases, leaving 7 bases of the junction unmatched. CDR1 is SGHDT and CDR2 is YYEEEE in the germline V gene. The CDR3 totals 17 residues. The V gene is TRBV5-6, the J gene TRBJ2-3, with 13 nucleotides matching TRBD2. The sample was peripheral blood mononuclear cells (PBMCs), taken at baseline. The clonotype comes from a human donor with classical Hodgkin lymphoma. This chain's CDR3 is CASSTTSGRTPTDTQYF. The CDR3 region has the DNA TGTGCCAGCAGCACGACTAGCGGGAGGACCCCCACAGATACGCAGTATTTT.